Below, 23 T cell receptor beta chains from the same sample are listed, as sequenced in a study of T-cell memory formation after mild COVID-19. TCRdb reprocessed the 5' RACE reads via MiXCR and lists one record per CDR3 protein. The sample lists approximately 150,000 distinct CDR3 sequences, more than 14% occurring once. Sequencing input: PBMCs or a T cell subset sorted from them (not recorded which). The receptors originated from an adult woman who had mild COVID-19 (a few samples of this study predate the infection). Cell type and time point are not known.

In this sample, this clonotype turned up a few times. J is TRBJ2-7 and V is TRBV6-9; 9 bases are shared with TRBD1. Losses at the gene ends were 5 bases for V and 5 bases for J; bases not matched to a gene: 10. The CDR3 totals 15 residues. Germline CDR1 and CDR2: MNHGY and SVAAGI. CDR3: CASSPRTGVVDEQYF. As DNA, the CDR3 is TGTGCCAGCAGTCCTCGGACAGGGGTCGTCGACGAGCAGTACTTC.

This clonotype was recorded at least ten times. J is TRBJ2-5 and V is TRBV24-1, with D possibly being TRBD2 (6 bases). Between the trimmed V and J ends, which lost 3 bases and 0 bases, there was a span of 10 bases. Germline lookup yields CDR1 KGHDR and CDR2 SFDVKD. The CDR3 contains 15 residues. CDR3 loop: CATSDERTNQETQYF. The CDR3 region has the DNA TGTGCCACCAGTGATGAACGGACTAACCAAGAGACCCAGTACTTC.

The chain recombines TRBV9 with TRBJ1-1; D not certain. The ends were cut back, 1 base at V and 3 bases at J, with 16 bases in the middle. Germline CDR1 and CDR2: SGDLS and YYNGEE. The CDR3 runs 16 residues. The CDR3 loop reads CASSVYVTDSHTEAFF. Here the CDR3 DNA reads TGTGCCAGCAGCGTATACGTCACCGATAGCCACACTGAAGCTTTCTTT.

The CDR3 DNA reads as TGTGCCAGCAGTCGACACGGTGAGGCCTTGGGCTATGGCTACACCTTC. This sequence encodes CASSRHGEALGYGYTF. V and J are TRBV7-2 and TRBJ1-2; D not resolved. In germline, CDR1 is SGHTA, CDR2 FQGNSA. V lost 6 bases and J lost 4, with 21 bases in between. This CDR3 is 16 amino acids long.

This clonotype was recorded a few times. V and J are TRBV20-1 and TRBJ2-3; D might be TRBD2 (5 bases). V was shortened by 0 bases and J by 9 bases, with 13 bases between the two germline ends. The CDR3 runs to 13 residues. Germline V gene data show CDR1 as DFQATT and CDR2 as SNEGSKA (reference sequence). CDR3 nucleotides: TGCAGTGCTAGAGATGACTATTTGTCGACGCAGTATTTT. Amino acid sequence: CSARDDYLSTQYF.

In DNA, the CDR3 is TGTGCCAGCAGCTCGGGGGGGAAGACCCAGTACTTC. Translated, it gives CASSSGGKTQYF. This sequence joins TRBV9 and TRBJ2-5; 8 bases agree with TRBD2. Germline CDR1 reads SGDLS; CDR2 reads YYNGEE. V was pared by 4 bases and J by 6 bases, with 2 bases of the junction left unmatched. The CDR3 consists of 12 residues. Filled out from reference TRBV9 and TRBJ2-5, the complete variable domain reads DSGVTQTPKHLITATGQRVTLRCSPRSGDLSVYWYQQSLDQGLQFLIQYYNGEERAKGNILERFSAQQFPDLHSELNLSSLELGDSALYFCASSSGGKTQYFGPGTRLLVL.

This chain links TRBV9 with TRBJ2-2; D is unclear. The CDR3 runs to 13 residues. Per germline, CDR1 SGDLS and CDR2 YYNGEE. The ends were cut back, 4 bases at V and 6 bases at J, with 10 bases in the middle. The CDR3 sequence is CASSKQLAGELFF. The CDR3 DNA reads as TGTGCCAGCAGCAAACAGCTAGCCGGGGAGCTGTTTTTT.

This clonotype was counted many times. The chain recombines TRBV7-9 with TRBJ2-1; 8 bases are shared with TRBD2. CDR1 is SEHNR, CDR2 FQNEAQ, per germline (reference sequence). The CDR3 length is 15 residues. V lost 5 bases to trimming and J lost 10 bases; unmatched junction nucleotides: 13. CDR3 in DNA: TGTGCCAGCAGCCCTCCGGGAGTAGCGGGGCCAGAGCAGTTCTTC. This codes for CASSPPGVAGPEQFF.

This clonotype turned up a few times. Compared with germline, one end of the junction differs, possibly owing to a read error. CDR3 sequence (DNA): TGTGCTAGCAGCTCGGACAGGGGGGGCGCGCAGTACTTC. Its protein is CASSSDRGGAQYF. This chain connects TRBV7-7 to TRBJ2-7; TRBD1 matches at 10 bases. The CDR3 runs 13 residues. CDR1 SSHAT and CDR2 FNYEAQ come from the germline V gene (reference sequence).

This clonotype was observed a handful of times. The chain links TRBV27 to TRBJ2-3; 9 bases fit TRBD1. V lost 4 bases, J lost 0 bases, and 2 bases stayed unmatched. The CDR3 contains 15 residues. CDR1 and CDR2 from the germline V gene are MNHEY and SMNVEV (reference sequence). The CDR3: CASSWDRVSTDTQYF. DNA of the CDR3: TGTGCCAGCAGTTGGGACAGGGTTAGCACAGATACGCAGTATTTT.

The V and J genes are TRBV12-3 or TRBV12-4 and TRBJ2-3; 9 nucleotides match TRBD2. Trimming took 3 bases from V and 3 from J; bases not matched to a gene: 4. The CDR3 spans 15 residues. The CDR3 loop reads CASSFSTSGTDTQYF. For the CDR3, the DNA is TGTGCCAGCAGTTTCTCGACTAGCGGTACAGATACGCAGTATTTT.

This clonotype was seen a handful of times. The chain couples TRBV29-1 to TRBJ2-1; TRBD1 matches at 9 bases. The CDR3 runs to 14 residues. CDR1 and CDR2 (germline): SQVTM, ANQGSEA. Losses at the gene ends were 8 bases for V and 10 bases for J; bases not matched to a gene: 15. CDR3 sequence (DNA): TGCAGCCCGGTCTCGGGACAGGGTGCAGGGGAGCAGTTCTTC. Protein sequence: CSPVSGQGAGEQFF.

Ten or more counts support this clonotype. The rearrangement joins TRBV5-1 to TRBJ2-1; 7 bases align to TRBD1. The V gene end was trimmed by 10 bases and the J gene end by 4 bases; junction bases not matched to a gene: 5. The length of the CDR3 is 12 residues. The germline V gene encodes CDR1 SGHRS and CDR2 YFSETQ. The CDR3 loop reads CACAQGYNEQFF. CDR3 bases: TGCGCCTGCGCACAGGGGTACAATGAGCAGTTCTTC.

V gene TRBV5-1 combines with J gene TRBJ2-7; D gene uncertain. Germline lookup yields CDR1 SGHRS and CDR2 YFSETQ. V shed 4 bases and J shed 3 bases, with 11 bases lying between them. The CDR3 sequence is 13 residues long. The CDR3 is CASSRLDFYEQYF. CDR3 coding DNA: TGCGCCAGCAGCCGCCTGGATTTCTACGAGCAGTACTTC. Filled out from reference TRBV5-1 and TRBJ2-7, the complete variable domain reads KAGVTQTPRYLIKTRGQQVTLSCSPISGHRSVSWYQQTPGQGLQFLFEYFSETQRNKGNFPGRFSGRQFSNSRSEMNVSTLELGDSALYLCASSRLDFYEQYFGPGTRLTVT.

The chain joins TRBV18 to TRBJ2-7; 11 bases align to TRBD2. Germline V CDR1 and CDR2: KGHSH, LQKENI. After removal of 0 bases from V and 2 bases from J, the junction contained 9 bases not matched to a gene. The CDR3 consists of 18 residues. CDR3 in amino acids: CASSPPPVYSGRAYEQYF. DNA for the CDR3: TGTGCCAGCTCACCACCGCCGGTCTATAGCGGGAGGGCCTACGAGCAGTACTTC.

This clonotype came up a few times. The chain carries TRBV6-5 and TRBJ2-6; D unclear. V was trimmed by 10 bases and J by 1 base, leaving 8 bases between them. Germline V gene lookup returns CDR1 MNHEY and CDR2 SVGAGI. This CDR3 is 13 amino acids long. CDR3 loop: CATQISGANVLTF. The CDR3 nucleotides are TGTGCCACCCAGATTTCTGGGGCCAACGTCCTGACTTTC.

This clonotype was observed a handful of times. The chain carries TRBV24-1 and TRBJ2-3; possibly TRBD2 for D (5 bases). Trimming left V 3 bases short and J 5 bases short, with 11 bases between. The CDR3 is 14 amino acids. Germline V gives CDR1 KGHDR, CDR2 SFDVKD. The CDR3 bases are TGTGCCACCAGTGATATCCCCGGGGTAGATACGCAGTATTTT. It is translated as CATSDIPGVDTQYF.

This clonotype was recorded a few times. V gene TRBV4-3 combines with J gene TRBJ2-7; D is unresolved. In germline, CDR1 is LGHNA, CDR2 YSLEER. The germline V and J ends were trimmed by 1 base and 3 bases, with 7 bases remaining between them. This CDR3 has 13 residues. The CDR3 region has the DNA TGCGCCAGCAGCCAAGCCGGCATCTACGAGCAGTACTTC. Its translation: CASSQAGIYEQYF.

The chain has TRBV9 and TRBJ2-2, with D possibly matching TRBD1 (5 bases). The V gene's germline CDR1 is SGDLS and CDR2 YYNGEE. The CDR3 covers 15 residues. Deletions cut 2 bases from V and 2 bases from J, with 10 bases between. In nucleotides, the CDR3 is TGTGCCAGCAGCGTTACAGGAGCAAACACCGGGGAGCTGTTTTTT. Residues: CASSVTGANTGELFF. Full variable domain (outside the CDR3, taken from reference TRBV9 and TRBJ2-2): DSGVTQTPKHLITATGQRVTLRCSPRSGDLSVYWYQQSLDQGLQFLIQYYNGEERAKGNILERFSAQQFPDLHSELNLSSLELGDSALYFCASSVTGANTGELFFGEGSRLTVL.

Regarding this clonotype: It may be a read error: a sequence one base away is much more abundant. The rearrangement joins TRBV4-1 to TRBJ1-5, with 7 bases lining up with TRBD1. The CDR3 spans 16 residues. CDR1 and CDR2 from the germline V gene are MGHRA and YSYEKL. CDR3 sequence: CASSPAQGDWSEPKHF. The DNA of the CDR3 is TGCGCCAGCAGCCCGGCCCAGGGGGACTGGTCGGAGCCCAAGCATTTT.

The chain couples TRBV29-1 to TRBJ1-2; 10 nucleotides align to TRBD1. This CDR3 spans 13 amino acids. V dropped 4 bases and J dropped 1; count of bases not matched to a gene: 0. CDR1 is SQVTM, CDR2 ANQGSEA, per germline. Here the CDR3 DNA reads TGCAGCGTTGGGGACAGGGGTAACTATGGCTACACCTTC. It specifies CSVGDRGNYGYTF.

The chain has TRBV25-1 and TRBJ2-7; D is ambiguous. There are 13 residues in the CDR3. Trimming cost V 9 bases and J 1 base, with 13 bases left between them. Germline CDR1 reads MGHDK; CDR2 reads SYGVNS. The CDR3 DNA follows: TGTGCCAGTAAGTCAAGGGTATCCTACGAGCAGTACTTC. Protein: CASKSRVSYEQYF.

This clonotype was observed a handful of times. The gene calls are TRBV9 and TRBJ2-7; weak D call: TRBD2 (6 bases). The germline gives CDR1 SGDLS, CDR2 YYNGEE. The CDR3 is made up of 19 amino acids. V was shortened by 0 bases and J by 4 bases, with 26 bases between the two germline ends. The CDR3 sequence: CASSVGPGWVMGGVYEQYF. The CDR3 nucleotides are TGTGCCAGCAGCGTAGGTCCAGGTTGGGTTATGGGGGGAGTGTACGAGCAGTACTTC. Using reference TRBV9 and TRBJ2-7 for the parts outside the CDR3, the full variable domain is DSGVTQTPKHLITATGQRVTLRCSPRSGDLSVYWYQQSLDQGLQFLIQYYNGEERAKGNILERFSAQQFPDLHSELNLSSLELGDSALYFCASSVGPGWVMGGVYEQYFGPGTRLTVT.